This TCR beta chain was observed in a study of blood T cell repertoires in COVID-19. Profiling relied on immunoSEQ multiplex PCR, and the TCRdb table lists in-frame clones only, not all of them. The sample includes some 130,000 clones, around four fifths seen only once; the top ten take approximately 11%. Trimming cost V 1 base and J 1 base, with 9 bases left between them. Germline V gene data show CDR1 as GTSNPN and CDR2 as SVGIG (reference sequence). The CDR3 is made up of 14 amino acids. The material sequenced was peripheral blood. This clonotype was obtained from a man aged 55 to 70 who had recovered from COVID-19. The J gene is TRBJ2-3, the V gene TRBV30, with D possibly being TRBD1 (5 bases). In nucleotides, the CDR3 is TGTGCCTGGAGTGAGGGCAGGGGCACAGATACGCAGTATTTT. It yields the protein CAWSEGRGTDTQYF.